This TCR beta chain is drawn from a study of Graves' ophthalmopathy and Graves' hyperthyroidism. Study summary: Samples of peripheral blood were obtained at initial diagnosis, prior to treatment of any kind.

The authors amplified TCR beta CDR3 regions, and they did so from RNA transcripts for repertoire sequencing. Second-round multiplex PCR came after a first-round RT-PCR that employed HTBI primers. TCRdb processed the multiplex PCR reads anew with MiXCR; each CDR3 protein has one entry. Of about 500,000 distinct CDR3 sequences listed, about 15% were seen once; the top ten hold over 7.5%. This clonotype was sampled from a woman in her thirties with Graves' ophthalmopathy. Sequencing input: blood.

CDR3 sequence (DNA): TGTGCCAGCAGCTTACGGGCCGACTTGTACTTC. Translating gives CASSLRADLYF. V usage is TRBV11-2 and J usage is TRBJ2-7; D is ambiguous. V lost 2 bases and J lost 12, with 11 bases in between. Per the germline V gene, CDR1 is SGHAT and CDR2 is FQNNGV. CDR3 length equals 11 residues.